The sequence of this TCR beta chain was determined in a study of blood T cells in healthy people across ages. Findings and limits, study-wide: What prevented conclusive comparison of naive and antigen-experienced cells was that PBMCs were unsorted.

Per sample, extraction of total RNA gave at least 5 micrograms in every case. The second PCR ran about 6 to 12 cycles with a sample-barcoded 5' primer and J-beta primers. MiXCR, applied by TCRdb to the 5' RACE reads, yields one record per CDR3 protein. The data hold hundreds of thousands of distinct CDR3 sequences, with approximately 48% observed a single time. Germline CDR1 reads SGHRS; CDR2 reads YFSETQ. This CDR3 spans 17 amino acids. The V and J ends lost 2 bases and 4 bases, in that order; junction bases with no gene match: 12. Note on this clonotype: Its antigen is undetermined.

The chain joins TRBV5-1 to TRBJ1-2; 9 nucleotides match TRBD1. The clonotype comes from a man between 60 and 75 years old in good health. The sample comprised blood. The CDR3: CASSLGTMTGGRYGYTF. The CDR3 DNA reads TGCGCCAGCAGCTTAGGTACTATGACAGGGGGACGCTATGGCTACACCTTC.